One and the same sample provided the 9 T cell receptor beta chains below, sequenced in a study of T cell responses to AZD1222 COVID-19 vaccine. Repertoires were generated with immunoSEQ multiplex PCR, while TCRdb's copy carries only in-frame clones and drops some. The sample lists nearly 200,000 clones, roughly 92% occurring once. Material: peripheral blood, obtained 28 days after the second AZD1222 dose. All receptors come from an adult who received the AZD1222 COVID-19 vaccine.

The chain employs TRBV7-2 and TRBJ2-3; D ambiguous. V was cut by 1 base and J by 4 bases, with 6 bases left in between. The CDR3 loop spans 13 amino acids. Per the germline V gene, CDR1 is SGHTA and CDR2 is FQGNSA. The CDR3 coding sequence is TGTGCCAGCAGCTTAGGCCCGCCAGATACGCAGTATTTT. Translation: CASSLGPPDTQYF.

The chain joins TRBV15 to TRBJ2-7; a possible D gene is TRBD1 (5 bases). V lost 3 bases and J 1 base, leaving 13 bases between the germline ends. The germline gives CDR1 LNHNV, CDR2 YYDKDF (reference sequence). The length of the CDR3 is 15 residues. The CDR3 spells CATSREGVRSYEQYF. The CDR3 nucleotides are TGTGCCACCAGCAGGGAAGGGGTCCGTTCCTACGAGCAGTACTTC.

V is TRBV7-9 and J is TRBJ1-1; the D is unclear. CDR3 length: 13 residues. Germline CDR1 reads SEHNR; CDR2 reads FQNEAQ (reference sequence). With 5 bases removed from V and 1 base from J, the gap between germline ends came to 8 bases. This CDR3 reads CASSQYGNTEAFF. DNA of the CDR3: TGTGCCAGCAGCCAGTATGGGAACACTGAAGCTTTCTTT. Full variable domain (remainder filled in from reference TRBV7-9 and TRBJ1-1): DTGVSQNPRHKITKRGQNVTFRCDPISEHNRLYWYRQTLGQGPEFLTYFQNEAQLEKSRLLSDRFSAERPKGSFSTLEIQRTEQGDSAMYLCASSQYGNTEAFFGQGTRLTVV.

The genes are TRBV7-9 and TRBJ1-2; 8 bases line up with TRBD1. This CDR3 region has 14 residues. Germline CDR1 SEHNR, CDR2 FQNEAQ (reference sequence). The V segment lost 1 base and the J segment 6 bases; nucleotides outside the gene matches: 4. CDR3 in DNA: TGTGCCAGCAGCTTAGAGGGGACAGGCCATGGCTACACCTTC. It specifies CASSLEGTGHGYTF.

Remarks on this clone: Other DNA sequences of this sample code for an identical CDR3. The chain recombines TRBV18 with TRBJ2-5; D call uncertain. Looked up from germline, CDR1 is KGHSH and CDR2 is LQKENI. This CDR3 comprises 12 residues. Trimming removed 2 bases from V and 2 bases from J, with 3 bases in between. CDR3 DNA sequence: TGTGCCAGCTCACCAGATCAAGAGACCCAGTACTTC. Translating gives CASSPDQETQYF.

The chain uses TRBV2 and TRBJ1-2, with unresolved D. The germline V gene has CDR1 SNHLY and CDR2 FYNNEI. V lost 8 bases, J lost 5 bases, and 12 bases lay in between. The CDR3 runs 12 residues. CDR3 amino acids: CASSILNYGYTF. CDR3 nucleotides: TGTGCCAGCTCCATTTTGAATTATGGCTACACCTTC.

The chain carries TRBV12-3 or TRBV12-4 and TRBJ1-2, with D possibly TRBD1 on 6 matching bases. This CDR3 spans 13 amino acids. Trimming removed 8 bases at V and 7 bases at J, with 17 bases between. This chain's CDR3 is CASRPPGASGYTF. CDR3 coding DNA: TGTGCCAGCCGCCCCCCGGGGGCCTCTGGCTACACCTTC.

CDR3 in amino acids: CASSLAPGDTQYF. DNA of the CDR3: TGTGCCAGCAGCTTAGCGCCGGGAGATACGCAGTATTTT. The chain carries TRBV7-8 and TRBJ2-3, with D unresolved. The V gene lost 0 bases and the J gene lost 5 bases, with 6 bases spanning the gap. CDR1 is SGHVS, CDR2 FQNEAQ, per germline. This CDR3 spans 13 amino acids.

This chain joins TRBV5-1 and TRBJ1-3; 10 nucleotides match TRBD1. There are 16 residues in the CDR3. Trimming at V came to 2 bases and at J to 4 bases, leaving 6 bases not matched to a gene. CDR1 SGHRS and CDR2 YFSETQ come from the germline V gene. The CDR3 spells CASSFEGTGAGNTIYF. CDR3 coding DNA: TGCGCCAGCAGCTTTGAAGGGACAGGGGCGGGAAACACCATATATTTT.